This TCR beta chain derives from a study of technical replicates of blood from several donors. Clones were sequenced by immunoSEQ multiplex PCR, and TCRdb holds only the in-frame ones, with some missing. The sample contains fewer than 85,000 clones, 96% of which appear only once. Germline assignment: CDR1 SGHTS and CDR2 YDEGEE. Trimming cost V 4 bases and J 5 bases, with 13 bases left between them. The CDR3 spans 14 residues. This rearrangement joins TRBV5-8 to TRBJ1-5; D gene unclear. The TCR sequence derives from a human donor in good health. Sequencing was performed on T cells isolated from PBMCs. The CDR3 here is CASSLKSLYQPQHF. In DNA, the CDR3 is TGTGCCAGCAGCCTAAAGTCTTTGTATCAGCCCCAGCATTTT.